Listed below are T cell receptor beta chains from one sample, sequenced in a study of T cell responses to AZD1222 COVID-19 vaccine. Using immunoSEQ multiplex PCR, the repertoire was profiled, and TCRdb retains in-frame clones only, with some absent. Of some 100,000 clones listed, around 90% are singletons. This specimen was peripheral blood, taken on day 0 of MenACWY control vaccination. The receptor source for this set is an adult in good health. Both conserved end residues are part of each CDR3. A D gene is named only where the DNA matches it firmly. Expanded clones are given a class, and other clones once, few, many or no size at all.

>NA|TRBV6-6|TRBJ2-1|NA|12
CASGAFYNERFF
TGTGCCAGCGGGGCCTTCTACAATGAGCGGTTCTTC
>NA|TRBV28|TRBJ1-2|NA|18
CASSYVGGTGLPNYGYTF
TGTGCCAGCAGCTACGTGGGAGGGACTGGACTACCAAACTATGGCTACACCTTC
>NA|TRBV28|TRBJ2-7|NA|11
CASSSQFKQYF
TGTGCCAGCAGCTCCCAGTTCAAGCAGTACTTC
>once|TRBV15|TRBJ2-7|TRBD1|14
CATSEGQGVHEQYF
TGTGCCACCTCTGAGGGACAGGGGGTTCATGAGCAGTACTTC
>NA|TRBV18|TRBJ2-6|TRBD2|18
CASSPSLAGPTGANVLTF
TGTGCCAGCTCACCGTCGCTAGCGGGTCCCACTGGGGCCAACGTCCTGACTTTC
>NA|TRBV7-2|TRBJ2-6|TRBD1|19
CASSSPGTGDFSGANVLTF
TGTGCCAGCAGCTCGCCCGGGACAGGGGACTTCTCTGGGGCCAACGTCCTGACTTTC
>NA|TRBV11-3|TRBJ1-1|NA|15
CASSLEGAQATEAFF
TGTGCCAGCAGCTTAGAGGGGGCTCAAGCCACTGAAGCTTTCTTT
>NA|TRBV27|TRBJ2-7|TRBD1|14
CASSPRQGSYEQYF
TGTGCCAGCAGTCCCAGACAGGGTTCCTACGAGCAGTACTTC
>NA|TRBV28|TRBJ1-4|NA|15
CATQGEGTTNEKLFF
TGTGCCACCCAAGGCGAGGGCACAACTAATGAAAAACTGTTTTTT
>NA|TRBV19|TRBJ2-2|NA|14
CASSNRANTGELFF
TGTGCCAGTAGTAACAGGGCGAACACCGGGGAGCTGTTTTTT
>NA|TRBV7-2|TRBJ2-7|NA|14
CASSLVAESYEQYF
TGTGCCAGCAGCTTGGTAGCGGAATCCTACGAGCAGTACTTC
>NA|TRBV27|TRBJ2-7|NA|15
CASSLLTATTYEQYF
TGTGCCAGCAGTTTATTAACGGCCACGACCTACGAGCAGTACTTC
>few|TRBV9|TRBJ1-3|NA|15
CASSALGVGGNTIYF
TGTGCCAGCAGCGCATTAGGGGTCGGAGGAAACACCATATATTTT
>NA|TRBV30|TRBJ1-5|TRBD1|16
CAWSSLRQGRNQPQHF
TGTGCCTGGAGTTCCCTCCGACAGGGGCGAAATCAGCCCCAGCATTTT
>NA|TRBV7-2|TRBJ1-2|NA|15
CASSPRIEANYGYTF
TGTGCCAGCAGCCCCCGGATAGAGGCTAACTATGGCTACACCTTC
>few|TRBV19|TRBJ1-6|NA|19
CASRRNLGIPRRDNSPLHF
TGTGCCAGTAGACGGAATCTCGGGATCCCCCGTCGGGATAATTCACCCCTCCACTTT
>NA|TRBV11-2|TRBJ2-7|NA|14
CASSSEPLDYEQYF
TGTGCCAGCAGCTCGGAGCCCCTTGACTACGAGCAGTACTTC
>once|TRBV7-8|TRBJ2-5|NA|11
CASSQRQTQYF
TGTGCCAGCAGCCAGCGACAGACCCAGTACTTC